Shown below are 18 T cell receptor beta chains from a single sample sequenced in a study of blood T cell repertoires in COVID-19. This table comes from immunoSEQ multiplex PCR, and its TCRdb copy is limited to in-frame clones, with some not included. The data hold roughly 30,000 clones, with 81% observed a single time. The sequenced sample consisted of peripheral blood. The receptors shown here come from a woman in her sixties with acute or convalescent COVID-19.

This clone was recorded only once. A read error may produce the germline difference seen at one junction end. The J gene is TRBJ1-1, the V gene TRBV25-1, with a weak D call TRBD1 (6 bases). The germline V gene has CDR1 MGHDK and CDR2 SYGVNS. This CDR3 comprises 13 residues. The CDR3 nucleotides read TGTGCCAACAGTTCGGCGGGGGCCAGTAAAGCTTTCTTT. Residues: CANSSAGASKAFF.

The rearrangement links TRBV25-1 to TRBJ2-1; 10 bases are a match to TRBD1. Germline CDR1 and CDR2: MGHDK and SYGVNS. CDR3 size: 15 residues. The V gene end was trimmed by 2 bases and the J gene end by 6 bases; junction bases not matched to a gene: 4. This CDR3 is CASSERQGAINEQFF. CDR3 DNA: TGTGCCAGCAGTGAACGACAGGGGGCTATCAATGAGCAGTTCTTC. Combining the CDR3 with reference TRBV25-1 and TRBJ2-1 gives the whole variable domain EADIYQTPRYLVIGTGKKITLECSQTMGHDKMYWYQQDPGMELHLIHYSYGVNSTEKGDLSSESTVSRIRTEHFPLTLESARPSHTSQYLCASSERQGAINEQFFGPGTRLTVL.

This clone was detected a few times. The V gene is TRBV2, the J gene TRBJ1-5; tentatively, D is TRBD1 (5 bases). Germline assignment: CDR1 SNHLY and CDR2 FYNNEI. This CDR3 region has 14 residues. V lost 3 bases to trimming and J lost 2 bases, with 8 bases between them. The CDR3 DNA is TGTGCCAGCAGTGACAGGGCTGGCAATCAGCCCCAGCATTTT. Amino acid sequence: CASSDRAGNQPQHF.

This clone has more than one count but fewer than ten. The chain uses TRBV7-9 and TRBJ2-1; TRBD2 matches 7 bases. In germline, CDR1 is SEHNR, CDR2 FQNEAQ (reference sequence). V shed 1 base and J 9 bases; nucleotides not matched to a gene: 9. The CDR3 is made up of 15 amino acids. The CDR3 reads CASSLGSGVRGEQFF. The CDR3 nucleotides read TGTGCCAGCAGCTTAGGGAGCGGGGTGCGGGGTGAGCAGTTCTTC.

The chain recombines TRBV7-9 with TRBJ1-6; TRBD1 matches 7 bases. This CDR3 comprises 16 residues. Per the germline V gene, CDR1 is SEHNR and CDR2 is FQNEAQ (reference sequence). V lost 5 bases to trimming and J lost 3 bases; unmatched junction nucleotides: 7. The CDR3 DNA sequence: TGTGCCAGCAGCCCGGGGACAGAAAACTATAATTCACCCCTCCACTTT. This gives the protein CASSPGTENYNSPLHF.

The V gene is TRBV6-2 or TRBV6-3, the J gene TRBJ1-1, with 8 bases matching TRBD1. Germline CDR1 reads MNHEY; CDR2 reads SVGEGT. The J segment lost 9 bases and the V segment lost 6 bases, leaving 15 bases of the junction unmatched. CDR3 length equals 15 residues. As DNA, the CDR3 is TGTGCCAGCAGCCGTACAGGACAGGGTCCATCCAAAGCTTTCTTT. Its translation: CASSRTGQGPSKAFF.

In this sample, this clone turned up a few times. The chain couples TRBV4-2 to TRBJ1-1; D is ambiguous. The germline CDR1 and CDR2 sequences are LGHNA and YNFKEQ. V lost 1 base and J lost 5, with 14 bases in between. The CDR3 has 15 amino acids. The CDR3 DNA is TGTGCCAGCAGCCAAGGCGAGGGTGGAAGAACTGAAGCTTTCTTT. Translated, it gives CASSQGEGGRTEAFF.

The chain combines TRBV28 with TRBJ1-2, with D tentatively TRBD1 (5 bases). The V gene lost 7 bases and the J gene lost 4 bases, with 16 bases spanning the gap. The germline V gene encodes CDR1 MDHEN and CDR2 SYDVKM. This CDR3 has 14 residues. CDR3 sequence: CASTSGGGGYGYTF. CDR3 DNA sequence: TGTGCCAGCACCTCTGGGGGGGGAGGCTATGGCTACACCTTC.

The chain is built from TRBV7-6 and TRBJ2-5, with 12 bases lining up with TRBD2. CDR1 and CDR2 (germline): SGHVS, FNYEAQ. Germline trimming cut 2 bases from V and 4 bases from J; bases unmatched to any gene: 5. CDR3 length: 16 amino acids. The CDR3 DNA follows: TGTGCCAGCAGCTTATCCCCGGGACTAGCGGGAGAGACCCAGTACTTC. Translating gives CASSLSPGLAGETQYF.

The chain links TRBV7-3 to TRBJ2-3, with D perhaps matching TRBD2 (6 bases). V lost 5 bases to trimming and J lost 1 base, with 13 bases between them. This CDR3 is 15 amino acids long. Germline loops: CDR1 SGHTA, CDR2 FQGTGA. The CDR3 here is CASSQSGLRTDTQYF. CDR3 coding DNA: TGTGCCAGCAGCCAATCGGGACTGCGCACAGATACGCAGTATTTT.

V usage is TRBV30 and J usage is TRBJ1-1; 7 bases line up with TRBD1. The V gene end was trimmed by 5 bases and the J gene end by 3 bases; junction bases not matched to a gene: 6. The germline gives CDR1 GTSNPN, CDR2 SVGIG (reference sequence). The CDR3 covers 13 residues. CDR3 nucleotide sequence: TGTGCCTGGGCTCGACAGGGTTACACTGAAGCTTTCTTT. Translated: CAWARQGYTEAFF.

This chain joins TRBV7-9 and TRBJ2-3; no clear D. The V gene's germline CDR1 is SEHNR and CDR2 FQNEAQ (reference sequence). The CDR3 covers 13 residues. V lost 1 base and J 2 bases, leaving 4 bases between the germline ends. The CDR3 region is CASSLVVTDTQYF. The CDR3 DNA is TGTGCCAGCAGCTTAGTAGTCACAGATACGCAGTATTTT.

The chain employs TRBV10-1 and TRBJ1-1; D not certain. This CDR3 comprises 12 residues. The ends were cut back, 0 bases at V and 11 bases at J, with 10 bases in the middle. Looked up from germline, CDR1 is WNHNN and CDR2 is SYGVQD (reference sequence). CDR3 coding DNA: TGCGCCAGCAGTGAGTCCCATTCGGGTGCTTTCTTT. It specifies CASSESHSGAFF.

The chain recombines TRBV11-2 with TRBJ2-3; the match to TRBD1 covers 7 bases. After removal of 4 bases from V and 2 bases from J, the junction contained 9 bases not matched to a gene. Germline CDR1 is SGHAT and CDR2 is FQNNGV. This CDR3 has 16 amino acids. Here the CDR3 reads CASSSPEGTATDTQYF. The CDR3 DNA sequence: TGTGCCAGCAGCTCACCTGAAGGGACAGCCACAGATACGCAGTATTTT. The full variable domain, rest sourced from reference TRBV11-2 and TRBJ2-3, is EAGVAQSPRYKIIEKRQSVAFWCNPISGHATLYWYQQILGQGPKLLIQFQNNGVVDDSQLPKDRFSAERLKGVDSTLKIQPAKLEDSAVYLCASSSPEGTATDTQYFGPGTRLTVL.

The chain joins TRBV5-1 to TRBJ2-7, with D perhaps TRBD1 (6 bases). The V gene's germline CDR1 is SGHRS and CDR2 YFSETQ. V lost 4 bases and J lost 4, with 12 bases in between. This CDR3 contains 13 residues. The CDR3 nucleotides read TGCGCCAGCAGCCTCGGGACATATTACGAGCAGTACTTC. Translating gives CASSLGTYYEQYF. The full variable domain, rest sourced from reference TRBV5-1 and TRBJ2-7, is KAGVTQTPRYLIKTRGQQVTLSCSPISGHRSVSWYQQTPGQGLQFLFEYFSETQRNKGNFPGRFSGRQFSNSRSEMNVSTLELGDSALYLCASSLGTYYEQYFGPGTRLTVT.

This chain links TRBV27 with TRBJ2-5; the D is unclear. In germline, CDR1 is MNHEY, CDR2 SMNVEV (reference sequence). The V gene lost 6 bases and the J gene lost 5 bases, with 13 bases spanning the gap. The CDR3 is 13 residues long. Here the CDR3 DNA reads TGTGCCAGCAGAAACACCTGGTCTGAGACCCAGTACTTC. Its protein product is CASRNTWSETQYF.

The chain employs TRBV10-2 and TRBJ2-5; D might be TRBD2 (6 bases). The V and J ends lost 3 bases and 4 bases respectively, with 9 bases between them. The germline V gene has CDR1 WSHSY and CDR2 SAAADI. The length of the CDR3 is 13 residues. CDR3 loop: CASSDTGVETQYF. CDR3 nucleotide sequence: TGCGCCAGCAGTGATACGGGGGTAGAGACCCAGTACTTC.

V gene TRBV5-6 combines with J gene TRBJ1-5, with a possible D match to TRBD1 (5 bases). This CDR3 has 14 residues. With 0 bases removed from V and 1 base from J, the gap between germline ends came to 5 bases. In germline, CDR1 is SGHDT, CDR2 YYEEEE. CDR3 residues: CASSLAGSNQPQHF. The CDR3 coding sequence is TGTGCCAGCAGCTTGGCAGGGAGCAATCAGCCCCAGCATTTT.